The next 8 T cell receptor beta chains were all read from a single sample in a study of identical twins (dated by TCRdb to about 2016). The library was produced with 5' RACE. Sequencing used an Illumina HiSeq 2000. TCRdb applied fastp at Q25 and MiXCR to the public reads, then kept only in-frame beta chains. Each entry is one CDR3 protein sequence, shown with its most common DNA and genes. The sample includes approximately 470,000 distinct CDR3 sequences, with approximately 15% observed a single time. The ten largest clones represent 0.5% to 0.65% of the sample. The data were also submitted as part of a second study, on yellow fever vaccine responses in identical twins.

Material: CD4+ T cells sorted from blood. The receptors derive from a woman younger than 35 in good health.

This sequence joins TRBV5-1 and TRBJ2-1; 7 bases map to TRBD1. Germline V lookup: CDR1 SGHRS, CDR2 YFSETQ. V lost 0 bases and J lost 9; bases outside the gene matches: 6. The CDR3 contains 14 residues. The CDR3 sequence is CASSLGQGYPEQFF. The DNA of the CDR3 is TGCGCCAGCAGCTTGGGACAGGGATATCCTGAGCAGTTCTTC.

This chain links TRBV7-3 with TRBJ1-2; TRBD1 matches at 7 bases. The CDR3 is made up of 14 amino acids. Germline CDR1 reads SGHTA; CDR2 reads FQGTGA. The J segment lost 3 bases and the V segment lost 5 bases, leaving 6 bases of the junction unmatched. The CDR3 nucleotides are TGTGCCAGCAGCAAGGGGGCTAGGGACTATGGCTACACCTTC. This translates into CASSKGARDYGYTF. Full variable domain (missing parts from reference TRBV7-3 and TRBJ1-2): GAGVSQTPSNKVTEKGKYVELRCDPISGHTALYWYRQSLGQGPEFLIYFQGTGAADDSGLPNDRFFAVRPEGSVSTLKIQRTERGDSAVYLCASSKGARDYGYTFGSGTRLTVV.

This clonotype was counted at least ten times. The chain is built from TRBV6-2 or TRBV6-3 and TRBJ2-1; D ambiguous. The V gene lost 6 bases and the J gene lost 0 bases, with 15 bases spanning the gap. The CDR3 consists of 16 residues. Per the germline V gene, CDR1 is MNHEY and CDR2 is SVGEGT. The CDR3 nucleotides read TGTGCCAGCAGCAGGCCCGGGCCACGCTCCTACAATGAGCAGTTCTTC. Protein: CASSRPGPRSYNEQFF.

In its sample, this clonotype was seen many times. The rearrangement links TRBV7-2 to TRBJ2-3; 9 bases line up with TRBD2. The CDR3 is 16 residues long. After removal of 5 bases from V and 5 bases from J, the junction contained 11 bases not matched to a gene. Looked up from germline, CDR1 is SGHTA and CDR2 is FQGNSA. CDR3 nucleotide sequence: TGTGCCAGCAGCATTCCAACTAGCGGGTCCGGAGATACGCAGTATTTT. This sequence encodes CASSIPTSGSGDTQYF.

This clonotype was detected only a few times. The chain uses TRBV29-1 and TRBJ1-1; D unclear. Per germline, CDR1 SQVTM and CDR2 ANQGSEA. The CDR3 has 11 amino acids. V lost 3 bases, J lost 1 base, and 3 bases lay in between. The CDR3: CSVDRNTEAFF. The CDR3 nucleotides read TGCAGCGTTGACAGGAACACTGAAGCTTTCTTT.

This clonotype was observed a few times. The chain employs TRBV29-1 and TRBJ2-7; tentative D call: TRBD1 (5 bases). V was cut by 6 bases and J by 2 bases, with 11 bases left in between. CDR1 and CDR2 from the germline V gene are SQVTM and ANQGSEA. CDR3 length equals 12 residues. The CDR3 region has the DNA TGCAGCGTAAAAGGACATGCCTACGAGCAGTACTTC. It codes for CSVKGHAYEQYF.

This clonotype has a count of ten or more. The chain couples TRBV7-2 to TRBJ2-5; D unclear. Germline V gene lookup returns CDR1 SGHTA and CDR2 FQGNSA. Trimming pared 5 bases from V and 5 bases from J, leaving 15 bases between. There are 14 residues in the CDR3. The CDR3 coding sequence is TGTGCCAGCAGCCCCCTTGGGTTTCCGGAGACCCAGTACTTC. Protein: CASSPLGFPETQYF. Full variable domain (rest looked up from reference TRBV7-2 and TRBJ2-5): GAGVSQSPSNKVTEKGKDVELRCDPISGHTALYWYRQSLGQGLEFLIYFQGNSAPDKSGLPSDRFSAERTGGSVSTLTIQRTQQEDSAVYLCASSPLGFPETQYFGPGTRLLVL.

This clonotype was found a few times. This chain joins TRBV7-9 and TRBJ2-7; 7 bases match TRBD2. The CDR3 is 15 residues long. V gave up 2 bases and J gave up 0 bases; unmatched junction bases: 4. CDR1 is SEHNR and CDR2 is FQNEAQ in the germline V gene (reference sequence). The CDR3 here is CASSLNGGTSYEQYF. CDR3 nucleotides: TGTGCCAGCAGCTTAAACGGGGGGACCTCCTACGAGCAGTACTTC. Together with reference TRBV7-9 and TRBJ2-7, the CDR3 gives the full variable domain: DTGVSQNPRHKITKRGQNVTFRCDPISEHNRLYWYRQTLGQGPEFLTYFQNEAQLEKSRLLSDRFSAERPKGSFSTLEIQRTEQGDSAMYLCASSLNGGTSYEQYFGPGTRLTVT.